This is a list of T cell receptor beta chains from one sample in a study of siplizumab effects on memory and regulatory T cells. Clones were sequenced by immunoSEQ multiplex PCR, and TCRdb holds only the in-frame ones, with some missing. The repertoire holds some 73,000 clones, with 93% as singletons. Sequenced material: CD8+ T cells sorted from blood. These receptors all come from a human donor in good health. Both conserved end residues are part of each CDR3. D genes are given only for firm matches. Not all rows give a size; the values are once, few, many and, for expanded clones, a class.

d_call	clone_size	v_call	j_call	cdr3_nt	cdr3_aa
TRBD2	.	TRBV27	TRBJ2-7	TGTGCCAGCAGCACCTCCCCTGCGGGGGTTTCCCACGAGCAGTACTTC	CASSTSPAGVSHEQYF
TRBD1	.	TRBV7-9	TRBJ1-2	TGTGCCAGCAGCACCTCGGAGACAGGGCTAGATGGCTACACCTTC	CASSTSETGLDGYTF
.	.	TRBV19	TRBJ1-1	TGTGCCAGTAGTATTTGGCAGGGGACTGAAGCTTTCTTT	CASSIWQGTEAFF
TRBD2	.	TRBV5-6	TRBJ2-7	TGTGCCAGCAGCTTGGATCTAGCGGGCCCCGAGCAGTACTTC	CASSLDLAGPEQYF
.	.	TRBV5-1	TRBJ2-3	TGCGCCAGCAGCTGGACAACCCCTAACACAGATACGCAGTATTTT	CASSWTTPNTDTQYF
.	once	TRBV2	TRBJ2-7	TGTGCCAGCAGTGATGGGCAATCCTACGAGCAGTGCTTC	CASSDGQSYEQCF
.	.	TRBV5-1	TRBJ1-4	TGCGCCAGCAGCTTCGGTATGGTAAATGAAAAACTGTTTTTT	CASSFGMVNEKLFF
.	once	TRBV12-5	TRBJ2-5	TGTGCTAGTGGTTTGATGGGGACCCAGTACTTC	CASGLMGTQYF
.	.	TRBV29-1	TRBJ1-5	TGCAGCGTTGCAGGGGCTCTCAATCAGCCCCAGCATTTT	CSVAGALNQPQHF
TRBD1	.	TRBV2	TRBJ2-7	TGTGCCAGCAGTGGACAGGGTACCTACGAGCAGTACTTC	CASSGQGTYEQYF
TRBD1	once	TRBV27	TRBJ1-5	TGTGCCAGCAGTCTCCAGGGGGATCAGCCCCAGCATTTT	CASSLQGDQPQHF
.	.	TRBV27	TRBJ1-1	TGTGCCAGCAGTTTATATTTTGGGCAGAACACTGAAGCTTTCTTT	CASSLYFGQNTEAFF
TRBD1	.	TRBV6-5	TRBJ2-1	TGTGCCAGCAGTACCGGGACAGGGGCGGGCAATGAGCAGTTCTTC	CASSTGTGAGNEQFF
.	.	TRBV6-5	TRBJ2-7	TGTGCCAGCAGTTATGGTTCGGACCGAGCTGAGTACTTC	CASSYGSDRAEYF
TRBD2	.	TRBV5-6	TRBJ2-1	TGTGCCAGCAGCCTTCCTAGCGGGGGGTTTCCTGAGCAGTTCTTC	CASSLPSGGFPEQFF
TRBD1	once	TRBV4-3	TRBJ2-7	TGCGCCAGCAGCCAAGATAGGACAGGGCCTCTTCTGGAGCAGTACTTC	CASSQDRTGPLLEQYF
TRBD1	.	TRBV5-4	TRBJ2-7	TGTGCCAGCATCAACACCGGGGCAGGGGGTGGGGGCGAGCAGTACTTC	CASINTGAGGGGEQYF
.	.	TRBV19	TRBJ1-5	TGTGCCAGTAGCCTGCTGGGGTATAGCAATCAGCCCCAGCATTTT	CASSLLGYSNQPQHF
.	.	TRBV28	TRBJ2-1	TGTGCCAGCCAAGATCGCAGTTACAATGAGCAGTTCTTC	CASQDRSYNEQFF
.	.	TRBV2	TRBJ2-7	TGTGCCAACTCGGGACTTAACTCCTACGAGCAGTACTTC	CANSGLNSYEQYF
.	.	TRBV9	TRBJ2-1	TGTGCCAGCAGCGACGGGACTGTCTACAATGAGCAGTTCTTC	CASSDGTVYNEQFF
.	.	TRBV19	TRBJ2-6	TGTGCCAGTAGTATCCCCCCGGGGTCTGGGGCCAACGTCCTGACTTTC	CASSIPPGSGANVLTF
.	.	TRBV9	TRBJ1-1	TGTGCCAGCAGTCTGGGGGTGTCCACTGAAGCTTTCTTT	CASSLGVSTEAFF
.	.	TRBV21-1	TRBJ1-1	TGTGCCAGCATCCCAGGGGCTGAAGCTTTCTTT	CASIPGAEAFF
.	.	TRBV27	TRBJ1-1	TGTGCCAGCAGTTTATGGGGGTACACTGAAGCTTTCTTT	CASSLWGYTEAFF
TRBD2	.	TRBV13	TRBJ2-1	TGTGCCAGCAGCTTAACTAGCGGGGGGAGCTCCTACAATGAGCAGTTCTTC	CASSLTSGGSSYNEQFF
.	.	TRBV27	TRBJ1-1	TGTGCCAGCAGTCTCGGACAGAACACTGAAGCTTTCTTT	CASSLGQNTEAFF
.	.	TRBV27	TRBJ1-4	TGTGCCAGCAGTTTAGTGACGGATGAAAAACTGTTTTTT	CASSLVTDEKLFF
TRBD1	once	TRBV4-2	TRBJ2-7	TGTGCCAGCAGCCCGACGGGGACAGGGGGCTACGAGCAGTACTTC	CASSPTGTGGYEQYF
TRBD1	.	TRBV4-2	TRBJ1-3	TGTGCCAGCAGCCAAGAGAGGACAGGGGTTCTCTCCTCTGGAAACACCATATATTTT	CASSQERTGVLSSGNTIYF